A selection of T cell receptor beta chains follows, all from one sample in a study of blood T cell repertoires in COVID-19. Assay used: immunoSEQ multiplex PCR; TCRdb lists only in-frame clones, some missing. The table records about 69,000 clones, about four fifths of them present only once. The sample consisted of peripheral blood. Receptor source: an elderly woman with acute or convalescent COVID-19. Both conserved end residues are part of each CDR3. D genes are given only for firm matches. Some rows mark clone size as missing; the rest say once, few, many or name a class of expanded clone.

>TRBV13|TRBJ2-5|-|TRBD1
TGTGCCAGCAGCCCGAACAGGGGGCTTTTGGAGACCCAGTACTTC
CASSPNRGLLETQYF
>TRBV11-2|TRBJ1-2|-|TRBD1
TGTGCCAGCAGCTTTGGGGACAGGGTAAACTATGGCTACACCTTC
CASSFGDRVNYGYTF
>TRBV10-2|TRBJ2-1|-|-
TGCGCCAGCAGTCACCCCCAGGGATACAATGAGCAGTTCTTC
CASSHPQGYNEQFF
>TRBV5-6|TRBJ2-2|-|-
TGTGCCAGCAGCTTGTTCACAGTGGTAAACGGGGAGCTGTTTTTT
CASSLFTVVNGELFF
>TRBV3-1/TRBV3-2|TRBJ2-7|-|-
TGTGCCAGCAGCCCTTTACCCGGGAGCGAGCAGTACTTC
CASSPLPGSEQYF
>TRBV6-5|TRBJ2-7|-|TRBD1
TGTGCCAGCAGGAGACAGGGGTTGGTCAACGAGCAGTACTTC
CASRRQGLVNEQYF
>TRBV10-2|TRBJ1-3|-|-
TGCGCCAGCAGTGATGGTCAGTCTTCTGGAAACACCATATATTTT
CASSDGQSSGNTIYF
>TRBV11-2|TRBJ2-2|-|-
TGTGCCAGCAGCATACAGGTTAACACCGGGGAGCTGTTTTTT
CASSIQVNTGELFF
>TRBV11-2|TRBJ1-6|few|-
TGTGCCAGCAGCCCGCCCCTCCATTGGCGAGGCTCCTATAATTCACCCCTCCACTTT
CASSPPLHWRGSYNSPLHF
>TRBV30|TRBJ1-4|few|-
TGTGCCTGGGAGAGACTTGGAGAAAAACTGTTTTTT
CAWERLGEKLFF
>TRBV3-1/TRBV3-2|TRBJ1-2|-|TRBD1
TGTGCCAGCAGCGTAGGGACAGGGGTTAGCTATGGCTACACCTTC
CASSVGTGVSYGYTF
>TRBV6-6|TRBJ1-1|-|-
TGTGCCAGCAGTTACGGGCAGAACACTGAAGCTTTCTTT
CASSYGQNTEAFF
>TRBV27|TRBJ1-5|-|-
TGTGCCAGCAGTTTAAGTCTCGGTCAGCCCCAGCATTTT
CASSLSLGQPQHF
>TRBV11-3|TRBJ2-7|-|TRBD1
TGTGCCAGCAGCTTAGGACAGGGGGCTTTCGAGCAGTACTTC
CASSLGQGAFEQYF
>TRBV5-1|TRBJ2-6|-|-
TGCGCCAGCAGCCGGAGCTCTGGGGCCAACGTCCTGACTTTC
CASSRSSGANVLTF
>TRBV6-5|TRBJ2-1|-|-
TGTGCCAGCAACCGGGGACTTTACAATGAGCAGTTCTTC
CASNRGLYNEQFF
>TRBV5-1|TRBJ2-4|-|-
TGCGCCAGCAGCTTGGGGGTTGCGGAAAACATTCAGTACTTC
CASSLGVAENIQYF
>TRBV30|TRBJ2-3|-|-
TGTGCCTGTACGAGGGGGGGGGACACAGATACGCAGTATTTT
CACTRGGDTDTQYF
>TRBV14|TRBJ1-5|-|-
TGTGCCAGCAGCCAAGGTCAGAATCAGCCCCAGCATTTT
CASSQGQNQPQHF
>TRBV3-1/TRBV3-2|TRBJ2-1|-|TRBD1
TGTGCCAGCAGCAGACAGGGGGCGAATGAGCAGTTCTTC
CASSRQGANEQFF
>TRBV10-2|TRBJ1-4|-|TRBD1
TGCGCCAGCAGTTTAAACAGGGGTGGGAATGAAAAACTGTTTTTT
CASSLNRGGNEKLFF
>TRBV11-2|TRBJ1-3|-|-
TGTGCCAGCAGCTTTACAGCGGCCTCTGGAAACACCATATATTTT
CASSFTAASGNTIYF
>TRBV6-1|TRBJ2-1|once|TRBD2
TGTGCCAGCAGTGGACTAGCGGGGGGGCCGGGCAATGAGCAGTTCTTC
CASSGLAGGPGNEQFF
>TRBV11-2|TRBJ1-1|-|-
TGTGCCAGCAGCTTAGCCCGGACAGCCTTGAACACTGAAGCTTTCTTT
CASSLARTALNTEAFF
>TRBV7-9|TRBJ1-3|-|TRBD1
TGTGCCAGCAGACCCCAGGGGGTCTCTGGAAACACCATATATTTT
CASRPQGVSGNTIYF
>TRBV7-6|TRBJ2-1|medium-sized|-
TGTGCCAGCAGCTTAGAAGGGGCGCGTGAGCAGTTCTTC
CASSLEGAREQFF
>TRBV12-3/TRBV12-4|TRBJ1-5|-|-
TGTGCCAGCAGTTTAGGTAGGACACCCGTCCATTTT
CASSLGRTPVHF
>TRBV21-1|TRBJ1-1|-|-
TGTGCCAGCAGAAGGGACAGGGGAGGCCACACTGAAGCTTTCTTT
CASRRDRGGHTEAFF
>TRBV5-8|TRBJ1-1|-|-
TGTGCCAGCAGCTTGACTGGGGCGAGTACTGAAGCTTTCTTT
CASSLTGASTEAFF
>TRBV6-5|TRBJ2-1|once|TRBD1
TGTGCCAGCAGCGTTGCCGGGACAGGGCAAAATGAGCAGTTCTTC
CASSVAGTGQNEQFF
>TRBV10-3|TRBJ2-7|-|-
TGTGCCATCAGTGCGGAGGTTTTAGCCTACGAGCAGTACTTC
CAISAEVLAYEQYF
>TRBV6-1|TRBJ2-3|-|-
TGTGCCAGCAGTGACCCGATAGCGGCCAGCACAGATACGCAGTATTTT
CASSDPIAASTDTQYF
>TRBV27|TRBJ1-1|few|TRBD1
TGTGCCAGCAGCCGTTCCGGGACAGTTGGTACTGAAGCTTTCTTT
CASSRSGTVGTEAFF
>TRBV23-1|TRBJ2-6|few|TRBD2
TGCGCCAGCACTCCTTGCGGGGGGAGCCCTCCTCCTTCTGGGGCCAACGTCCTGACTTTC
CASTPCGGSPPPSGANVLTF
>TRBV3-1/TRBV3-2|TRBJ2-5|-|-
TGTGCCAGCAGCCATGATAGAATTCAAGAGACCCAGTACTTC
CASSHDRIQETQYF
>TRBV5-6|TRBJ2-4|-|TRBD1
TGTGCCAGCAGCTACCCTCGGACAGGCCTGGATGCCAAAAACATTCAGTACTTC
CASSYPRTGLDAKNIQYF
>TRBV13|TRBJ2-7|-|TRBD2
TGTGCCAGCAGCTCTCCGACTAGCGGGGTCTACGAGCAGTACTTC
CASSSPTSGVYEQYF
>TRBV14|TRBJ1-2|-|-
TGTGCCAGCAGCCAAGCCCCAGCCTACGGGGACTATGGCTACACCTTC
CASSQAPAYGDYGYTF
>TRBV5-1|TRBJ1-1|-|-
TGCGCCAGCAGCTTGGACTCAGGGGTCAACACTGAAGCTTTCTTT
CASSLDSGVNTEAFF